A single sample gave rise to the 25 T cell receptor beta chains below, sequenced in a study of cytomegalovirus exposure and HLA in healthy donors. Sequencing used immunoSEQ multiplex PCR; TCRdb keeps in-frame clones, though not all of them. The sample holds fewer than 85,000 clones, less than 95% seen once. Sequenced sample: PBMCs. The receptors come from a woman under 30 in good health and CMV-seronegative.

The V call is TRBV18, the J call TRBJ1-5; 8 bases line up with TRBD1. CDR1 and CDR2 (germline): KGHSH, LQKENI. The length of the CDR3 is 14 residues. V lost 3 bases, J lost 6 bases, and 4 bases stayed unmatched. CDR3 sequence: CASSPQGAGQPQHF. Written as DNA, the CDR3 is TGTGCCAGCTCACCTCAGGGGGCTGGTCAGCCCCAGCATTTT.

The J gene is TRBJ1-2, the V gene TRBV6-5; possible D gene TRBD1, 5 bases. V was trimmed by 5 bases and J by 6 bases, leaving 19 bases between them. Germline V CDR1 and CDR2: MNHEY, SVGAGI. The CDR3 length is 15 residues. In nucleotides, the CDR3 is TGTGCCAGCAGTCGGGGGGGTCGGATGGGCAATGGCTACACCTTC. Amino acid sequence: CASSRGGRMGNGYTF.

CDR3 protein: CAISGTGDGPQHF. The CDR3 coding sequence is TGTGCCATCAGCGGGACAGGGGATGGGCCCCAGCATTTT. The genes are TRBV10-3 and TRBJ1-5, with 10 bases identical to TRBD1. Trimming at V came to 6 bases and at J to 9 bases, leaving 5 bases not matched to a gene. Per the germline V gene, CDR1 is ENHRY and CDR2 is SYGVKD. This CDR3 has 13 residues.

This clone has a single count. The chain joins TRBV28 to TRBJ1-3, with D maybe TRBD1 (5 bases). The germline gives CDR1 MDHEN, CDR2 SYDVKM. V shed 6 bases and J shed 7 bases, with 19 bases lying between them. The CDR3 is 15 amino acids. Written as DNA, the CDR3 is TGTGCCAGCAGCGGGGCTAGTGGGGGGGTTAACACCATATATTTT. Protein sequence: CASSGASGGVNTIYF.

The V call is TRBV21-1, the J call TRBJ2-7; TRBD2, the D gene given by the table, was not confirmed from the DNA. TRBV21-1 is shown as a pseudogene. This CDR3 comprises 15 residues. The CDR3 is CASSKTQTAGYEQYF. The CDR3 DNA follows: TGTGCCAGCAGCAAAACCCAGACGGCGGGGTACGAGCAGTACTTC.

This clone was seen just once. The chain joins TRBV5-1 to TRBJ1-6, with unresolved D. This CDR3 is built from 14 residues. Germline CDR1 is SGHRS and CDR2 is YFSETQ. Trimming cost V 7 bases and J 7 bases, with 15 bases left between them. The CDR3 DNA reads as TGCGCCAGCGCAGCGCGGGTCCCAAATTCACCCCTCCACTTT. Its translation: CASAARVPNSPLHF.

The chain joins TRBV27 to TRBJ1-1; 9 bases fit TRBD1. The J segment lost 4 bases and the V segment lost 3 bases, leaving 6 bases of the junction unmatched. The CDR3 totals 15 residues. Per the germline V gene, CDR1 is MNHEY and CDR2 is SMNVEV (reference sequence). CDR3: CASSFRGTGFTEAFF. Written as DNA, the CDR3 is TGTGCCAGCAGTTTTCGAGGGACAGGGTTCACTGAAGCTTTCTTT.

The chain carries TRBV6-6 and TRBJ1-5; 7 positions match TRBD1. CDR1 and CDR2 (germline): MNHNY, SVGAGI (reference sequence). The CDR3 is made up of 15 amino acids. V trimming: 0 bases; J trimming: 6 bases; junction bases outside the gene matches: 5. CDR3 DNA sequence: TGTGCCAGCAGTTACTCGACAGGGTACAGTCAGCCCCAGCATTTT. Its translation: CASSYSTGYSQPQHF.

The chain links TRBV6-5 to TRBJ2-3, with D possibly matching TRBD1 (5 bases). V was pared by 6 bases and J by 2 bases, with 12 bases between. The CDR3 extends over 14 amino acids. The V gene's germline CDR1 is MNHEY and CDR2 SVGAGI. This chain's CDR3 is CASRHRQYTDTQYF. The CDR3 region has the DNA TGTGCCAGCAGACACAGACAGTACACAGATACGCAGTATTTT.

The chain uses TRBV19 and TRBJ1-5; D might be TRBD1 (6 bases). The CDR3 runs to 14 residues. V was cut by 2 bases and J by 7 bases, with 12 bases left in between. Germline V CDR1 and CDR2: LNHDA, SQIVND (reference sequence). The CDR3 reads CASSIRGEGQPQHF. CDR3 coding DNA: TGTGCCAGTAGTATAAGGGGGGAGGGACAGCCCCAGCATTTT.

For the CDR3, the DNA is TGTGCCAGCAGTTACGTTGGACAGTATAATTCACCCCTCCACTTT. Its translation: CASSYVGQYNSPLHF. The chain has TRBV6-5 and TRBJ1-6, with a tentative D call TRBD1 (6 bases). Germline values: CDR1 MNHEY, CDR2 SVGAGI. V lost 2 bases and J lost 4, with 9 bases in between. The CDR3 length is 15 residues.

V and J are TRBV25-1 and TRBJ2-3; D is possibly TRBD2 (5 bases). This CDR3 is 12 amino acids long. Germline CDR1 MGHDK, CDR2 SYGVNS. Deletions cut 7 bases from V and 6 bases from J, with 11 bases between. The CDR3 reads CASTTGGDTQYF. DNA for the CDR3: TGTGCCAGCACCACTGGCGGGGATACGCAGTATTTT.

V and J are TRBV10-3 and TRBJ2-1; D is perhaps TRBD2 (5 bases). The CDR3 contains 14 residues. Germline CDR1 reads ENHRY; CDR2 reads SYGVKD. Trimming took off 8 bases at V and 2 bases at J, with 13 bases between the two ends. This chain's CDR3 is CAIRRRGTYNEQFF. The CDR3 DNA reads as TGTGCCATCCGTCGCCGGGGAACCTACAATGAGCAGTTCTTC.

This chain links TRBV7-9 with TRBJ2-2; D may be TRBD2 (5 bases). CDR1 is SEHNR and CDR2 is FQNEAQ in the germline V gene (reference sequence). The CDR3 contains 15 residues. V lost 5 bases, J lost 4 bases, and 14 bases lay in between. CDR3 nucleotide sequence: TGTGCCAGCAGCACGTTTGGGAGTTCCACCGGGGAGCTGTTTTTT. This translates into CASSTFGSSTGELFF.

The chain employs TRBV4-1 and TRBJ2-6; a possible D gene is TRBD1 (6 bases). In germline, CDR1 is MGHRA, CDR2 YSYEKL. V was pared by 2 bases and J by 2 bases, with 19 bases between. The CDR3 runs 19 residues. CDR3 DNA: TGCGCCAGCAGCCAATACTGGGGGCCACCTGCCCCTGGGGCCAACGTCCTGACTTTC. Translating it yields CASSQYWGPPAPGANVLTF.

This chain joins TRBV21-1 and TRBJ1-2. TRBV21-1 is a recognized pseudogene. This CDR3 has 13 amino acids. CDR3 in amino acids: CASSPTSAHGYTF. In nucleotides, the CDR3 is TGTGCCAGCAGCCCAACGTCAGCGCATGGCTACACCTTC.

CDR3 in amino acids: CASSLWDRENNEQFF. DNA of the CDR3: TGTGCCAGCAGCCTCTGGGACAGGGAAAACAATGAGCAGTTCTTC. The chain recombines TRBV7-8 with TRBJ2-1, with 9 positions matching TRBD1. V lost 5 bases to trimming and J lost 5 bases; unmatched junction nucleotides: 7. The germline gives CDR1 SGHVS, CDR2 FQNEAQ. CDR3 length equals 15 residues.

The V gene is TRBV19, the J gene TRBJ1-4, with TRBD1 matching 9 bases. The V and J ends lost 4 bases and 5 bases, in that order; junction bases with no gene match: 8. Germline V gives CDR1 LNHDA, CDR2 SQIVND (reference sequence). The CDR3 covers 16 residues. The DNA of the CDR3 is TGTGCCAGTAGTACTGAAACAGGGGGCTGGAATGAAAAACTGTTTTTT. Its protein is CASSTETGGWNEKLFF.

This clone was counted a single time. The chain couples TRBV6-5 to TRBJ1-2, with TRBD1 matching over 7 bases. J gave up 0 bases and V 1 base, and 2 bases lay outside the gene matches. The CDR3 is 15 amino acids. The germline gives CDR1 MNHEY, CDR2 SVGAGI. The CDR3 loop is CASSYWQGANYGYTF. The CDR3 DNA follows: TGTGCCAGCAGTTACTGGCAGGGGGCTAACTATGGCTACACCTTC.

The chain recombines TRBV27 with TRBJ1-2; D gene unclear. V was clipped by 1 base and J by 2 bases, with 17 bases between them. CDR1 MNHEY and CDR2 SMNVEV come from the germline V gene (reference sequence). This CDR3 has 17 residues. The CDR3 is CASSLLGPREGNYGYTF. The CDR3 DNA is TGTGCCAGCAGTTTATTAGGACCCCGGGAGGGCAACTATGGCTACACCTTC.

CDR3 DNA sequence: TGTGCCAGCAGCCTCGTATGGGACAGGGATGAAAAACTGTTTTTT. It is translated as CASSLVWDRDEKLFF. This chain connects TRBV7-9 to TRBJ1-4, with 9 bases fitting TRBD1. The CDR3 is 15 amino acids. Trimming at V came to 5 bases and at J to 6 bases, leaving 7 bases not matched to a gene. Germline V gene data show CDR1 as SEHNR and CDR2 as FQNEAQ (reference sequence).

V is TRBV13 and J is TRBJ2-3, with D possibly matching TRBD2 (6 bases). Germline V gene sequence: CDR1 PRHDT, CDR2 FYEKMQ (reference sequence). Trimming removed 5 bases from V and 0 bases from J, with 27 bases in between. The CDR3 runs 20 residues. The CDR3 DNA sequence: TGTGCCAGCAGCCGCCAGACCCCTTCGGCGGGGAAAGCTAGCACAGATACGCAGTATTTT. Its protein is CASSRQTPSAGKASTDTQYF.

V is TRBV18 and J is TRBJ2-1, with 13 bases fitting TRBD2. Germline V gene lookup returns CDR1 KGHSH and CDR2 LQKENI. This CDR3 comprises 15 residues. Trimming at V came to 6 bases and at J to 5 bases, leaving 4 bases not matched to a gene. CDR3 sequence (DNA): TGTGCCAGCTCCCCGGGACTAGCGGGGAACAATGAGCAGTTCTTC. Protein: CASSPGLAGNNEQFF.

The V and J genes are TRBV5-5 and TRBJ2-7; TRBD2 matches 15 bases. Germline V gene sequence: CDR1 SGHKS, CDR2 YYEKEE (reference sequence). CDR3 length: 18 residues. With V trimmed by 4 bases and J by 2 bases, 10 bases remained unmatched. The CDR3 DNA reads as TGTGCCAGCAGCCCCGGACTAGCGGGGGGGCAAAATCCCTACGAGCAGTACTTC. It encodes CASSPGLAGGQNPYEQYF.

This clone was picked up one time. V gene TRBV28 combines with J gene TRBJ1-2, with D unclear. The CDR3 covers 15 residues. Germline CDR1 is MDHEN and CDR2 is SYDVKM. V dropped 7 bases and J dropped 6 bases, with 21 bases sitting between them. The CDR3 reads CASITFGESIDGYTF. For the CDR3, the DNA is TGTGCCAGCATTACTTTCGGAGAATCAATAGATGGCTACACCTTC.